In its sample, the clone carrying this TCR beta chain was seen a few times. Its matching antigen is unknown. The data were obtained in a study of cytomegalovirus exposure and HLA in healthy donors. Study-level points and caveats: Sequencing artifact likely explains a cluster of highly shared sequence variants. TCR sequences were mostly rare, though some public TCRs occurred in many donors. Presence/absence comparisons presumed near-even sequencing depth among donors.

CDR1 and CDR2 from the germline V gene are PRHDT and FYEKMQ (reference sequence). The CDR3 extends over 15 amino acids. Germline trimming cut 6 bases from V and 7 bases from J; bases unmatched to any gene: 12. 13 Jbeta primers and 60 Vbeta primers were used for the PCR. Data came from immunoSEQ multiplex PCR; TCRdb stores just in-frame clones and leaves some out. The top ten clones hold around 2.5% of a sample with under 200,000 clones, approximately 77% of them seen once. The sequence was collected from a female donor in good health and CMV-seronegative. Sequenced: PBMCs. This chain connects TRBV13 to TRBJ1-2; TRBD1 matches 9 bases. CDR3 in DNA: TGTGCCAGCAGTACGGACAGGGGTGTGTTGGGTGGCTACACCTTC. Translating it yields CASSTDRGVLGGYTF.